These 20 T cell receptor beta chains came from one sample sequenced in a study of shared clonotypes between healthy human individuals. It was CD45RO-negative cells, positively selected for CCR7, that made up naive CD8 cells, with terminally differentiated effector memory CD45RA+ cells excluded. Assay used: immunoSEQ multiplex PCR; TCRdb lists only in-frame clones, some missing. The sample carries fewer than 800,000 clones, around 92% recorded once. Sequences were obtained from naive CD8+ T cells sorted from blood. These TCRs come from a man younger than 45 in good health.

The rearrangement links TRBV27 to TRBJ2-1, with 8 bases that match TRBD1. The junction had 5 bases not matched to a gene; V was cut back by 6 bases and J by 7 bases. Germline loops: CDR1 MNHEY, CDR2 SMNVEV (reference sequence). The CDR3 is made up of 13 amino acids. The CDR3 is CASSRGPQNEQFF. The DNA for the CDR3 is TGTGCCAGCAGCAGGGGGCCTCAAAATGAGCAGTTCTTC.

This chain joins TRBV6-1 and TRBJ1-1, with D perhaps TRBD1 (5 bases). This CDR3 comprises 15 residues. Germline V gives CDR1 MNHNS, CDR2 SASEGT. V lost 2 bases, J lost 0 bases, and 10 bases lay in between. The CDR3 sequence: CASSESGGVNTEAFF. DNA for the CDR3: TGTGCCAGCAGTGAATCCGGAGGGGTGAACACTGAAGCTTTCTTT.

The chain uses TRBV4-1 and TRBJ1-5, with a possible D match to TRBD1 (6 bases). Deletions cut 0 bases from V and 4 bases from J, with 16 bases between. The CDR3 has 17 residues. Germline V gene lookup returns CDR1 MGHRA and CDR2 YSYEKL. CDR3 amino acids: CASSQDLIQGWNQPQHF. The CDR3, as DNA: TGCGCCAGCAGCCAAGATCTGATACAGGGCTGGAATCAGCCCCAGCATTTT.

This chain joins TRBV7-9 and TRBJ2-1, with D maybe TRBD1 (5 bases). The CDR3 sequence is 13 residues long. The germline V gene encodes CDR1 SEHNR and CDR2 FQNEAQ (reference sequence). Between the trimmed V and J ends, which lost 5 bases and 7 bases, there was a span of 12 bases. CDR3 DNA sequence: TGTGCCAGCAGCCAGGGTCTTTTAAATGAGCAGTTCTTC. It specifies CASSQGLLNEQFF.

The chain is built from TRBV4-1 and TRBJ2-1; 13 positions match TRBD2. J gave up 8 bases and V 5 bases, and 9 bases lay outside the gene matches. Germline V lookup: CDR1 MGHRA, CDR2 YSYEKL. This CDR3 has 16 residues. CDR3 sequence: CASSSRGTSGTDEQFF. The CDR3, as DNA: TGCGCCAGCAGCTCGCGGGGGACTAGCGGGACTGATGAGCAGTTCTTC.

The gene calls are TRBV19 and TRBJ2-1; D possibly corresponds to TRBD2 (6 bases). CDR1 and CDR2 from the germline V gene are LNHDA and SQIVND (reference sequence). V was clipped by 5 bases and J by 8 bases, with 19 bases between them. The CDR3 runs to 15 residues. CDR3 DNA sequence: TGTGCCAGTAGTGCCCCCCTGACTAGACCCCATGAGCAGTTCTTC. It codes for CASSAPLTRPHEQFF.

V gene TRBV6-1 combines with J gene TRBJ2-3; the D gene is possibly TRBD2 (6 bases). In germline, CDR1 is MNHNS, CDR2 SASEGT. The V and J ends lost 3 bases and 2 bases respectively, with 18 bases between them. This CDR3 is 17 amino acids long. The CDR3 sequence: CASSDPGRRGPTDTQYF. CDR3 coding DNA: TGTGCCAGCAGTGACCCGGGGAGGAGGGGTCCCACAGATACGCAGTATTTT.

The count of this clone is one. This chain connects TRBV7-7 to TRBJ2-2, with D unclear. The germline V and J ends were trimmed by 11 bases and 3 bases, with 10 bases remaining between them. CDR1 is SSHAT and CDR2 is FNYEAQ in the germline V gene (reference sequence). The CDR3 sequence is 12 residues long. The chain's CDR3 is CALRQHTGELFF. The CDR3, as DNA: TGTGCCTTACGGCAGCACACCGGGGAGCTGTTTTTT.

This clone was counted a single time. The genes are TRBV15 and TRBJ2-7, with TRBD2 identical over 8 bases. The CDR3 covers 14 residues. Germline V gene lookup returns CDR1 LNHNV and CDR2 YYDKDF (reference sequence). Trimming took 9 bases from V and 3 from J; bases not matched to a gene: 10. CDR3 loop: CATSGGREGYEQYF. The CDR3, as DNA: TGTGCCACGTCGGGAGGGAGAGAGGGCTACGAGCAGTACTTC.

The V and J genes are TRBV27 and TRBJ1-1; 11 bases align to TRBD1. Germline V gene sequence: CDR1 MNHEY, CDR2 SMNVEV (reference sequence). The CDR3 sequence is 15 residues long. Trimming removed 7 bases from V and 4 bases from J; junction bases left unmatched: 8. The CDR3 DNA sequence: TGTGCCAGCACCCGGACAGGGGGCGCGTTCACTGAAGCTTTCTTT. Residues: CASTRTGGAFTEAFF.

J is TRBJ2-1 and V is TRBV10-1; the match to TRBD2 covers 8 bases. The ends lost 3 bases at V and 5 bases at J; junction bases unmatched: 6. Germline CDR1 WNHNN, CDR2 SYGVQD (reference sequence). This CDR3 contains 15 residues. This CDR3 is CASSDPSGLHNEQFF. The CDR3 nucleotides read TGCGCCAGCAGTGATCCTAGCGGGCTACACAATGAGCAGTTCTTC.

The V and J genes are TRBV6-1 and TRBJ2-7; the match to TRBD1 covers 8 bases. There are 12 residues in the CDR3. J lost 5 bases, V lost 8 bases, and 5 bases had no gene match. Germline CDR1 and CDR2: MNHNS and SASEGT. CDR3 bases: TGTGCCAGCTTCAGGGGGCCCGACGAGCAGTACTTC. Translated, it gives CASFRGPDEQYF.

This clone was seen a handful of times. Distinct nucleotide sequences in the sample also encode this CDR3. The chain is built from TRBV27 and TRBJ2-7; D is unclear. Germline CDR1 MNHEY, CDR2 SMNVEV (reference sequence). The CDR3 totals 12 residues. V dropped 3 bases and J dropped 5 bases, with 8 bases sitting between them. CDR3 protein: CASSLLGDEQYF. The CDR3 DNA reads TGTGCCAGCAGTTTGCTCGGCGACGAGCAGTACTTC.

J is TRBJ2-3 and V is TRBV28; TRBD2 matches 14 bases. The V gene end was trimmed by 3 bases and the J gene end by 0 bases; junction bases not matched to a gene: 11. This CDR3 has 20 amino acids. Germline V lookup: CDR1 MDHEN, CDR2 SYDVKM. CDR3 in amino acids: CASSFLGGGLAGESTDTQYF. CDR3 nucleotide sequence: TGTGCCAGCAGTTTTCTTGGTGGGGGACTAGCGGGAGAAAGCACAGATACGCAGTATTTT.

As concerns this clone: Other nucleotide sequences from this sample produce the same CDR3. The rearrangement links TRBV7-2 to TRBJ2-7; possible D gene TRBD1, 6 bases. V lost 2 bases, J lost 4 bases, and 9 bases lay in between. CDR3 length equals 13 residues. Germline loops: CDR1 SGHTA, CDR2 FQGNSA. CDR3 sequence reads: CASSLTGRYEQYF. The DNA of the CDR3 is TGTGCCAGCAGCTTAACAGGGCGTTACGAGCAGTACTTC.

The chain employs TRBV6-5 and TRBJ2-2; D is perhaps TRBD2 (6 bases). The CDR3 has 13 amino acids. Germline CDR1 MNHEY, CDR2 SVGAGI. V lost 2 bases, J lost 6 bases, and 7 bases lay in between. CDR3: CASSYRGAGELFF. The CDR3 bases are TGTGCCAGCAGTTACCGCGGGGCCGGGGAGCTGTTTTTT.

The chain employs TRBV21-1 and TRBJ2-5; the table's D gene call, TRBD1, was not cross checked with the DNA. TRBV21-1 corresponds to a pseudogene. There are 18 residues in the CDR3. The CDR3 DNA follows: TGTGCCAGCAGCAAAGAGGAAAACAGGAAAGAGGCCCAAGAGACCCAGTACTTC. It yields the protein CASSKEENRKEAQETQYF.

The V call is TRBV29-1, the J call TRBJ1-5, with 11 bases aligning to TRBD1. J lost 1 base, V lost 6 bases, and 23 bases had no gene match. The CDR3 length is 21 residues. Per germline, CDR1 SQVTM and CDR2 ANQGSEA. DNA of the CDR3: TGCAGCGTATTAAAATCAGCCGGGACAGGGGGGGAATCACAGAGCAATCAGCCCCAGCATTTT. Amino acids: CSVLKSAGTGGESQSNQPQHF.

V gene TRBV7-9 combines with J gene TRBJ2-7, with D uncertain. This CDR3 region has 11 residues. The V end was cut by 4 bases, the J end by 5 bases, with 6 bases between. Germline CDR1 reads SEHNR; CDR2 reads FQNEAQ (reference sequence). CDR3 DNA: TGTGCCAGCAGCTCCTATGACGAGCAGTACTTC. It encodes CASSSYDEQYF.

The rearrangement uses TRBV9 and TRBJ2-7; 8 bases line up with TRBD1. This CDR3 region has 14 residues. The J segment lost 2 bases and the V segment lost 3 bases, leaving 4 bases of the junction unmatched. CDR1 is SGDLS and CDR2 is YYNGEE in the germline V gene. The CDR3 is CASSEGDRTYEQYF. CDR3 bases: TGTGCCAGCAGCGAGGGGGACAGGACCTACGAGCAGTACTTC.